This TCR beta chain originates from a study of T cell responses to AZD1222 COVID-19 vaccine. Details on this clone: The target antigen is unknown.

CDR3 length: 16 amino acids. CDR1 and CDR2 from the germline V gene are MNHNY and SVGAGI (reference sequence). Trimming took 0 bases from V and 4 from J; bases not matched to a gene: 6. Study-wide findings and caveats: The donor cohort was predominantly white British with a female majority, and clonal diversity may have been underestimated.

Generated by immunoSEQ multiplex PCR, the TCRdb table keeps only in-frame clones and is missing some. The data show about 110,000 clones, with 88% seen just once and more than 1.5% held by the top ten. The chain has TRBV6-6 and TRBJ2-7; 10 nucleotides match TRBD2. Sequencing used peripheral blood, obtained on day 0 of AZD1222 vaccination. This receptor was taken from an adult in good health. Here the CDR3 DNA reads TGTGCCAGCAGTTACTCAGGAGCGGGGGGGAGTTACGAGCAGTACTTC. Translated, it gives CASSYSGAGGSYEQYF.